This record concerns one T cell receptor beta chain sequence. This record comes from a study of OX40 agonist ivuxolimab in advanced cancers. In the study overall: Previous treatment with anti-PD-1, anti-PD-L1 or anti-CTLA-4 therapy was allowed; 30% to 50% had received some.

With baseline, cycle 4 day 1, and cycle 7 day 1 as timepoints, blood was sampled. Libraries were prepared by immunoSEQ multiplex PCR; TCRdb keeps only in-frame clonotypes and omits some of them. This table has 30,000 to 40,000 clones, 65% to 80% appearing once. The source material was CD4+ or CD8+ T cells sorted from blood, sampled in a trial of the OX40 agonist ivuxolimab. The sequence was collected from an adult with an advanced solid tumor such as melanoma, head and neck, liver or kidney cancer.

CDR3 coding DNA: TGTGCCACCACAGGGGGCTACGAGCAGTACTTC. Residues: CATTGGYEQYF. The chain links TRBV28 to TRBJ2-7, with TRBD1 identical over 8 bases. J gave up 3 bases and V 10 bases, and 2 bases lay outside the gene matches. The CDR3 loop spans 11 amino acids. Germline assignment: CDR1 MDHEN and CDR2 SYDVKM.